This entry lists 25 T cell receptor beta chains sequenced from one sample in a study of blood T cell repertoires in COVID-19. The assay was immunoSEQ multiplex PCR, and TCRdb's table has in-frame clones only and misses some. The repertoire consists of approximately 92,000 clones, with around 80% occurring once and the leading ten covering 8.7%. The sample was peripheral blood. These receptors originate from a man over 45 who had recovered from COVID-19.

CDR3 bases: TGTGCCAGCGGGGGCAGGGGTAGGGAAAAACTGTTTTTT. Protein: CASGGRGREKLFF. This chain connects TRBV6-5 to TRBJ1-4, with D possibly TRBD1 on 6 matching bases. CDR1 is MNHEY, CDR2 SVGAGI, per germline. Trimming removed 8 bases from V and 8 bases from J, with 15 bases in between. The CDR3 spans 13 residues.

This clone was detected a few times. V usage is TRBV19 and J usage is TRBJ1-4, with 9 bases lining up with TRBD1. Germline-derived CDR1 and CDR2 are LNHDA and SQIVND (reference sequence). V dropped 4 bases and J dropped 7; count of bases not matched to a gene: 4. The CDR3 has 14 residues. The CDR3 here is CASSKDRGSEKLFF. DNA for the CDR3: TGTGCCAGTAGTAAAGACAGGGGGAGTGAAAAACTGTTTTTT.

The genes are TRBV18 and TRBJ2-2; a possible D gene is TRBD2 (5 bases). The CDR3 runs 15 residues. V was cut by 2 bases and J by 3 bases, with 10 bases left in between. CDR1 is KGHSH, CDR2 LQKENI, per germline. This CDR3 is CASSPERSYTGELFF. The CDR3 DNA sequence: TGTGCCAGCTCACCAGAGCGGAGCTACACCGGGGAGCTGTTTTTT. Using reference TRBV18 and TRBJ2-2 for the parts outside the CDR3, the full variable domain is NAGVMQNPRHLVRRRGQEARLRCSPMKGHSHVYWYRQLPEEGLKFMVYLQKENIIDESGMPKERFSAEFPKEGPSILRIQQVVRGDSAAYFCASSPERSYTGELFFGEGSRLTVL.

The rearrangement links TRBV18 to TRBJ2-7, with D possibly matching TRBD1 (6 bases). CDR3 size: 14 residues. V dropped 3 bases and J dropped 5 bases, with 14 bases sitting between them. Germline V gives CDR1 KGHSH, CDR2 LQKENI. The CDR3 spells CASSPQYRAHEQYF. Here the CDR3 DNA reads TGTGCCAGCTCACCCCAATACAGGGCGCACGAGCAGTACTTC.

The chain couples TRBV18 to TRBJ2-7, with D perhaps TRBD1 (6 bases). Deletions cut 3 bases from V and 3 bases from J, with 12 bases between. Germline-derived CDR1 and CDR2 are KGHSH and LQKENI. The CDR3 has 14 amino acids. The CDR3 sequence: CASSPQGNGYEQYF. CDR3 nucleotides: TGTGCCAGCTCACCCCAGGGGAACGGCTACGAGCAGTACTTC.

The rearrangement links TRBV10-3 to TRBJ2-7; 7 bases align to TRBD2. Germline loops: CDR1 ENHRY, CDR2 SYGVKD. V lost 6 bases to trimming and J lost 2 bases; unmatched junction nucleotides: 10. The CDR3 is 15 amino acids. CDR3 amino acids: CAIRDAAGQTYEQYF. The CDR3 nucleotides are TGTGCCATCAGGGACGCAGCGGGGCAAACCTACGAGCAGTACTTC.

In its sample, this clone was seen a few times. The chain recombines TRBV11-2 with TRBJ2-5; TRBD1 matches 7 bases. CDR3 size: 14 residues. The junction had 6 bases not matched to a gene; V was cut back by 4 bases and J by 4 bases. The germline V gene encodes CDR1 SGHAT and CDR2 FQNNGV. Here the CDR3 DNA reads TGTGCCAGCAGCTCCGGACAGGTACGAGAGACCCAGTACTTC. Protein product: CASSSGQVRETQYF.

The rearrangement joins TRBV2 to TRBJ1-6, with D possibly matching TRBD1 (5 bases). Germline values: CDR1 SNHLY, CDR2 FYNNEI. V lost 6 bases to trimming and J lost 0 bases, with 12 bases between them. The length of the CDR3 is 16 residues. This chain's CDR3 is CASRTDIFSYNSPLHF. CDR3 sequence (DNA): TGTGCCAGCAGGACGGACATTTTCTCCTATAATTCACCCCTCCACTTT.

The chain joins TRBV27 to TRBJ1-1, with TRBD1 matching 8 bases. The V and J ends lost 3 bases and 3 bases, in that order; junction bases with no gene match: 0. This CDR3 region has 13 residues. CDR1 is MNHEY and CDR2 is SMNVEV in the germline V gene (reference sequence). CDR3 amino acids: CASSLDRDTEAFF. The CDR3 DNA reads as TGTGCCAGCAGTTTGGACAGGGACACTGAAGCTTTCTTT.

This clone was detected only a few times. This chain joins TRBV6-6 and TRBJ2-5, with D perhaps TRBD1 (6 bases). This CDR3 has 14 residues. The germline V and J ends were trimmed by 6 bases and 3 bases, with 14 bases remaining between them. Germline loops: CDR1 MNHNY, CDR2 SVGAGI (reference sequence). The CDR3 DNA sequence: TGTGCCAGCAGCCGGCCCGGGACAAAAGAGACCCAGTACTTC. Translation: CASSRPGTKETQYF.

The V and J genes are TRBV21-1 and TRBJ2-3; the D call TRBD2 from the table was never checked on the DNA. TRBV21-1 constitutes a pseudogene. The CDR3 has 13 amino acids. CDR3: CASSKARGEAQYF. The CDR3, as DNA: TGTGCCAGCAGCAAAGCTCGGGGGGAGGCGCAGTATTTT.

The V and J genes are TRBV2 and TRBJ1-5, with D possibly being TRBD1 (6 bases). V lost 8 bases and J lost 2, with 16 bases in between. CDR1 is SNHLY and CDR2 is FYNNEI in the germline V gene. CDR3 length: 15 amino acids. CDR3 residues: CASAEQGLGNQPQHF. In DNA, the CDR3 is TGTGCCAGCGCCGAACAGGGTTTGGGCAATCAGCCCCAGCATTTT.

This clone was counted once. This chain connects TRBV6-4 to TRBJ2-2, with D perhaps matching TRBD1 (6 bases). The CDR3 loop spans 14 amino acids. Germline CDR1 MRHNA, CDR2 SNTAGT. Trimming removed 2 bases from V and 7 bases from J, with 11 bases in between. CDR3 DNA: TGTGCCAGCAGTGACCAGGGGCGGATCGGGGAGCTGTTTTTT. This translates into CASSDQGRIGELFF.

The chain links TRBV6-5 to TRBJ1-2; possibly TRBD1 for D (5 bases). This CDR3 comprises 14 residues. Germline V gives CDR1 MNHEY, CDR2 SVGAGI. Trimming took 5 bases from V and 7 from J, leaving 17 bases between them. The DNA of the CDR3 is TGTGCCAGCAGTCCTGCTGACAGAATTTTTGGCTACACCTTC. This translates into CASSPADRIFGYTF.

A single count supports this clone. The rearrangement joins TRBV25-1 to TRBJ1-3; D is perhaps TRBD1 (6 bases). The CDR3 is made up of 13 amino acids. In germline, CDR1 is MGHDK, CDR2 SYGVNS. V lost 4 bases and J 8 bases, leaving 12 bases between the germline ends. The CDR3 DNA follows: TGTGCCAGCAGTGTTAGTGGGGGCTACACCATATATTTT. Its translation is CASSVSGGYTIYF.

The chain recombines TRBV2 with TRBJ1-2; the D is unclear. V was clipped by 4 bases and J by 2 bases, with 8 bases between them. The CDR3 consists of 13 residues. Germline CDR1 SNHLY, CDR2 FYNNEI. The CDR3 region has the DNA TGTGCCAGCAGTGTCCAGGCCAACTATGGCTACACCTTC. It is translated as CASSVQANYGYTF.

In its sample, this clone was seen a few times. The chain joins TRBV18 to TRBJ2-2; TRBD1 matches 9 bases. CDR3 length: 16 amino acids. The V and J ends lost 3 bases and 6 bases, in that order; junction bases with no gene match: 8. The germline V gene encodes CDR1 KGHSH and CDR2 LQKENI. CDR3 sequence (DNA): TGTGCCAGCTCACCCCCCGGGACAGGGAATCCCGGGGAGCTGTTTTTT. Translated: CASSPPGTGNPGELFF.

The chain couples TRBV6-6 to TRBJ2-5; D uncertain. The CDR3 contains 16 residues. V was shortened by 6 bases and J by 2 bases, with 19 bases between the two germline ends. The germline V gene encodes CDR1 MNHNY and CDR2 SVGAGI (reference sequence). CDR3: CASSLNLEPQQETQYF. CDR3 DNA sequence: TGTGCCAGCAGCCTCAACCTAGAACCACAACAAGAGACCCAGTACTTC.

V is TRBV15 and J is TRBJ1-5, with TRBD1 identical over 12 bases. The CDR3 loop spans 15 amino acids. V trimming: 3 bases; J trimming: 6 bases; junction bases outside the gene matches: 3. From germline, CDR1 is LNHNV and CDR2 YYDKDF (reference sequence). CDR3: CATSRGQGAGQPQHF. In nucleotides, the CDR3 is TGTGCCACCAGCAGGGGACAGGGGGCTGGTCAGCCCCAGCATTTT.

This chain connects TRBV5-6 to TRBJ1-1; TRBD1 might be the D (6 bases). The CDR3 runs 12 residues. Between the trimmed V and J ends, which lost 9 bases and 5 bases, there was a span of 14 bases. Germline CDR1 SGHDT, CDR2 YYEEEE. The CDR3 coding sequence is TGTGCCACCTCCTCAGGGGTGACTGAAGCTTTCTTT. It translates to CATSSGVTEAFF.

The gene calls are TRBV6-5 and TRBJ2-7; 7 bases are a match to TRBD2. This CDR3 is 14 amino acids long. J was trimmed by 1 base and V by 5 bases; bases with no gene match: 5. Germline CDR1 reads MNHEY; CDR2 reads SVGAGI. The CDR3 protein is CASSPGGTSYEQYF. CDR3 coding DNA: TGTGCCAGCAGTCCGGGAGGTACGTCCTACGAGCAGTACTTC.

This chain links TRBV11-2 with TRBJ1-3; no clear D gene. CDR3 length: 14 amino acids. V gave up 1 base and J gave up 1 base, with 5 bases separating them. Germline V CDR1 and CDR2: SGHAT, FQNNGV. Written as DNA, the CDR3 is TGTGCCAGCAGCTTAGTTCAGTCTGGAAACACCATATATTTT. This codes for CASSLVQSGNTIYF.

CDR3: CASSLGGRDEQYF. The CDR3 DNA reads TGTGCCAGCAGCTTAGGAGGGAGGGACGAGCAGTACTTC. The V call is TRBV7-3, the J call TRBJ2-7; 7 bases line up with TRBD2. V gave up 2 bases and J gave up 5 bases; unmatched junction bases: 3. The CDR3 loop spans 13 amino acids. Germline values: CDR1 SGHTA, CDR2 FQGTGA.

V gene TRBV2 combines with J gene TRBJ1-6; 9 positions agree with TRBD1. The V and J ends lost 4 bases and 8 bases, in that order; junction bases with no gene match: 3. The V gene's germline CDR1 is SNHLY and CDR2 FYNNEI. This CDR3 contains 14 residues. CDR3 in DNA: TGTGCCAGCAGTGCCGGGACAGGGTATTCACCCCTCCACTTT. This encodes CASSAGTGYSPLHF. Drawing the rest from reference TRBV2 and TRBJ1-6, the complete variable domain is EPEVTQTPSHQVTQMGQEVILRCVPISNHLYFYWYRQILGQKVEFLVSFYNNEISEKSEIFDDQFSVERPDGSNFTLKIRSTKLEDSAMYFCASSAGTGYSPLHFGNGTRLTVT.

This clone has just a few counts. V usage is TRBV6-5 and J usage is TRBJ1-5; 9 bases line up with TRBD1. The junction had 7 bases not matched to a gene; V was cut back by 6 bases and J by 4 bases. The CDR3 extends over 15 amino acids. The germline V gene has CDR1 MNHEY and CDR2 SVGAGI. CDR3 sequence (DNA): TGTGCCAGCAGGACCTTTGGGACAGGGAATCAGCCCCAGCATTTT. Encoded protein: CASRTFGTGNQPQHF.